The subject of this entry is one T cell receptor (beta chain). The antigen remains unidentified. This entry comes from a study of PD-1 blockade in classical Hodgkin lymphoma. Study observations and caveats: Healthy donors were reported to have higher baseline TCR diversity than newly diagnosed patients. Whatever underlies the repertoire differences (possibly disease activity or prior therapy) remains undefined. When nivolumab was started under 1 year after ASCT, patients were excluded.

Trimming took 4 bases from V and 6 from J, leaving 17 bases between them. Germline V gene data show CDR1 as LNHDA and CDR2 as SQIVND (reference sequence). The CDR3 is 15 amino acids. Clones were read by immunoSEQ multiplex PCR, and TCRdb kept only the in-frame ones, dropping some. The sample consists of about 13,000 clones, 91% of them appearing once. Every patient was affected by relapse after autologous stem cell transplantation, while exposure to brentuximab vedotin was not uniform. The TCR comes from a human donor with classical Hodgkin lymphoma. This chain connects TRBV19 to TRBJ2-3; D possibly corresponds to TRBD2 (6 bases). The sample was peripheral blood mononuclear cells (PBMCs), taken at baseline. CDR3 DNA: TGTGCCAGTAGTACGGGATTGGCGGGGTTGGATACGCAGTATTTT. The encoded protein is CASSTGLAGLDTQYF.